The next 17 T cell receptor beta chains were all read from a single sample in a study of neurological immune-mediated disorders. TCRdb fed the 5' RACE reads into MiXCR, producing one record per CDR3 protein. Of 45,000 to 65,000 distinct CDR3 sequences in the sample, about 4.2% were seen once. The sequencing input was PBMCs. The receptors stem from a man over 45 with multiple sclerosis.

This clonotype has only a few counts. The DNA for the CDR3 is TGTGCCAGCAGCGAGCGTGGCACACTCACCGGGGAGCTGTTTTTT. It is translated as CASSERGTLTGELFF. This chain uses TRBV7-2 with TRBJ2-2; unclear D gene. Germline assignment: CDR1 SGHTA and CDR2 FQGNSA. The CDR3 length is 15 residues. Trimming cost V 5 bases and J 4 bases, with 14 bases left between them. Using reference TRBV7-2 and TRBJ2-2 for the parts outside the CDR3, the full variable domain is GAGVSQSPSNKVTEKGKDVELRCDPISGHTALYWYRQSLGQGLEFLIYFQGNSAPDKSGLPSDRFSAERTGGSVSTLTIQRTQQEDSAVYLCASSERGTLTGELFFGEGSRLTVL.

This clonotype was observed many times. The J gene is TRBJ2-3, the V gene TRBV20-1; D gene unclear. Per the germline V gene, CDR1 is DFQATT and CDR2 is SNEGSKA (reference sequence). V lost 2 bases, J lost 0 bases, and 12 bases lay in between. The CDR3 has 15 amino acids. This chain's CDR3 is CSARRAVASTDTQYF. The DNA of the CDR3 is TGCAGTGCTAGACGGGCGGTGGCTAGCACAGATACGCAGTATTTT.

This clonotype was found many times. This chain uses TRBV7-9 with TRBJ2-7, with D perhaps TRBD1 (5 bases). The CDR3 length is 15 residues. The germline V and J ends were trimmed by 4 bases and 3 bases, with 16 bases remaining between them. In germline, CDR1 is SEHNR, CDR2 FQNEAQ (reference sequence). CDR3 nucleotides: TGTGCCAGCAGCTCAAGGGGCTTGACTGGCTACGAGCAGTACTTC. Encoded protein: CASSSRGLTGYEQYF.

This clonotype was found many times. V usage is TRBV20-1 and J usage is TRBJ1-2; a weak D match, TRBD1 (5 bases). Per germline, CDR1 DFQATT and CDR2 SNEGSKA (reference sequence). CDR3 length: 14 amino acids. V was trimmed by 2 bases and J by 4 bases, leaving 14 bases between them. CDR3 in DNA: TGCAGTGCTAGACAACAGGCCTCAATCTATGGCTACACCTTC. Translation: CSARQQASIYGYTF.

This clonotype was counted at least ten times. The chain recombines TRBV5-1 with TRBJ2-1; the match to TRBD2 covers 9 bases. V gave up 6 bases and J gave up 9 bases; unmatched junction bases: 13. The CDR3 sequence is 15 residues long. From germline, CDR1 is SGHRS and CDR2 YFSETQ. CDR3 nucleotides: TGCGCCAGCACCCCGCAGGCTAGCGGGAATTTTGAGCAGTTCTTC. Translating it yields CASTPQASGNFEQFF.

This clonotype was recorded a few times. The chain couples TRBV10-3 to TRBJ1-4, with D possibly TRBD1 on 6 matching bases. Per germline, CDR1 ENHRY and CDR2 SYGVKD. Trimming left V 8 bases short and J 0 bases short, with 13 bases between. This CDR3 has 15 amino acids. CDR3 sequence: CAIGTGMATNEKLFF. CDR3 DNA sequence: TGTGCCATCGGTACAGGGATGGCAACTAATGAAAAACTGTTTTTT.

This clonotype was seen ten or more times. The chain combines TRBV5-1 with TRBJ2-2, with 8 bases that match TRBD1. This CDR3 has 15 amino acids. CDR1 and CDR2 (germline): SGHRS, YFSETQ. J was trimmed by 10 bases and V by 0 bases; bases with no gene match: 8. This CDR3 reads CASSLVSGGEAELFF. DNA of the CDR3: TGCGCCAGCAGCTTGGTGTCAGGGGGCGAGGCGGAGCTGTTTTTT. Full variable domain (remainder filled in from reference TRBV5-1 and TRBJ2-2): KAGVTQTPRYLIKTRGQQVTLSCSPISGHRSVSWYQQTPGQGLQFLFEYFSETQRNKGNFPGRFSGRQFSNSRSEMNVSTLELGDSALYLCASSLVSGGEAELFFGEGSRLTVL.

This clonotype was picked up many times. The chain carries TRBV2 and TRBJ2-5, with 10 bases fitting TRBD2. The CDR3 length is 16 residues. Germline V gives CDR1 SNHLY, CDR2 FYNNEI. V lost 5 bases and J lost 1; bases outside the gene matches: 7. For the CDR3, the DNA is TGTGCCAGCAGTCCCTGGACTAGCGGTCCCCAAGAGACCCAGTACTTC. Protein product: CASSPWTSGPQETQYF.

This clonotype was found many times. The genes are TRBV5-1 and TRBJ1-3; a weak D match, TRBD1 (6 bases). Per germline, CDR1 SGHRS and CDR2 YFSETQ. The CDR3 spans 16 residues. Deletions cut 4 bases from V and 4 bases from J, with 18 bases between. The CDR3 region is CASSPQATGTGNTIYF. Written as DNA, the CDR3 is TGCGCCAGCAGCCCGCAGGCGACCGGGACAGGAAACACCATATATTTT.

This clonotype was recorded at least ten times. The rearrangement links TRBV7-9 to TRBJ2-7; 7 nucleotides match TRBD2. The CDR3 is 17 residues long. CDR1 and CDR2 from the germline V gene are SEHNR and FQNEAQ (reference sequence). V shed 1 base and J 0 bases; nucleotides not matched to a gene: 9. Here the CDR3 DNA reads TGTGCCAGCAGCTTAGGGGACCTGACTAGCTACTCCTACGAGCAGTACTTC. Translating gives CASSLGDLTSYSYEQYF.

This clonotype was counted ten times or more. The genes are TRBV4-1 and TRBJ2-1, with 7 bases fitting TRBD1. V lost 0 bases and J lost 11; bases outside the gene matches: 4. In germline, CDR1 is MGHRA, CDR2 YSYEKL. The CDR3 totals 13 residues. CDR3 amino acids: CASSQEMGQKQFF. Written as DNA, the CDR3 is TGCGCCAGCAGCCAAGAGATGGGACAGAAGCAGTTCTTC.

Many counts were recorded for this clonotype. The chain employs TRBV12-3 or TRBV12-4 and TRBJ1-1, with 7 nucleotides matching TRBD1. V shed 4 bases and J 0 bases; nucleotides not matched to a gene: 2. This CDR3 contains 14 residues. The CDR3 loop is CASSSRGMNTEAFF. DNA of the CDR3: TGTGCCAGCAGTTCCAGGGGGATGAACACTGAAGCTTTCTTT.

This clonotype occurred many times. The genes are TRBV7-2 and TRBJ2-3; a possible D gene is TRBD2 (5 bases). Trimming cost V 2 bases and J 0 bases, with 9 bases left between them. This CDR3 is built from 15 residues. Germline loops: CDR1 SGHTA, CDR2 FQGNSA. CDR3 bases: TGTGCCAGCAGCTTATCTAGCAAAAGCACAGATACGCAGTATTTT. Protein product: CASSLSSKSTDTQYF.

Many counts were recorded for this clonotype. The V gene is TRBV7-9, the J gene TRBJ2-5; 9 bases are shared with TRBD2. The CDR3 length is 16 residues. V gave up 6 bases and J gave up 2 bases; unmatched junction bases: 10. CDR1 is SEHNR and CDR2 is FQNEAQ in the germline V gene (reference sequence). The DNA for the CDR3 is TGTGCCAGCAGTGGCGGGGGGGCGGTCGGACAAGAGACCCAGTACTTC. Protein product: CASSGGGAVGQETQYF.

This clonotype was seen only a few times. V gene TRBV21-1 combines with J gene TRBJ2-5; the DNA was not used to check the table's D call, TRBD1. TRBV21-1 is designated a pseudogene. CDR3 size: 15 residues. This chain's CDR3 is CASSNPGDFQETQYF. For the CDR3, the DNA is TGTGCCAGCAGCAATCCGGGAGACTTCCAAGAGACCCAGTACTTC.

The sample holds many counts of this clonotype. The CDR3 loop reads CASSPYTGELFF. In DNA form, the CDR3 reads TGTGCCAGCAGTCCGTACACCGGGGAGCTGTTTTTT. J is TRBJ2-2 and V is TRBV27, with D hard to call. CDR3 size: 12 residues. From germline, CDR1 is MNHEY and CDR2 SMNVEV (reference sequence). V was pared by 5 bases and J by 3 bases, with 4 bases between.

This clonotype occurred many times. The chain carries TRBV27 and TRBJ2-2, with unresolved D. Germline-derived CDR1 and CDR2 are MNHEY and SMNVEV (reference sequence). The CDR3 is 13 residues long. The ends were cut back, 8 bases at V and 7 bases at J, with 14 bases in the middle. CDR3: CASQPDPSGELFF. CDR3 nucleotide sequence: TGTGCCAGCCAGCCCGACCCTAGCGGGGAGCTGTTTTTT.